This TCR beta chain derives from a study of early T cells in non-severe SARS-CoV-2 infection. Notes on the study in general: The matching step, a VDJdb search, favored anti-spike CD8 responses and missed private and CD4 specificities.

Unique molecular identifiers were added to individual cDNA molecules. TCRdb redid the calling of the 5' RACE reads with MiXCR, one entry per CDR3 protein. The profile shows about 60,000 distinct CDR3 sequences, under 15% of them singletons. A remark on this clonotype: Its antigen is currently unknown.

The germline gives CDR1 MDHEN, CDR2 SYDVKM. V was clipped by 3 bases and J by 4 bases; unmatched bases: 12. CDR3 size: 16 residues. This TCR derives from an adult who was a healthcare worker with PCR-confirmed SARS-CoV-2 infection or an uninfected control (not recorded which). The chain has TRBV28 and TRBJ2-7; TRBD1 aligns across 7 bases. Sequenced here: whole blood, sampled at baseline. CDR3 DNA: TGTGCCAGCAGTTTTTCACCGGGACAGCAGATTTACGAGCAGTACTTC. This gives the protein CASSFSPGQQIYEQYF.